These 8 T cell receptor beta chains were sequenced from one sample in a study of shared T cell receptors in the human thymus. Repertoires were generated with immunoSEQ multiplex PCR, while TCRdb's copy carries only in-frame clones and drops some. The sample lists around 730,000 clones, 75% to 90% occurring once. Another study also made use of these data, one on human thymus T cells.

Sequenced input: thymocytes. The receptors here all came from a girl less than two years old with a congenital heart defect.

The gene calls are TRBV9 and TRBJ2-5, with TRBD1 matching 7 bases. There are 17 residues in the CDR3. Losses at the gene ends were 3 bases for V and 2 bases for J; bases not matched to a gene: 13. Germline values: CDR1 SGDLS, CDR2 YYNGEE. CDR3 DNA sequence: TGTGCCAGCAGCGAGGCCCAAGAACAGGGGCTACAAGAGACCCAGTACTTC. Translated: CASSEAQEQGLQETQYF.

J is TRBJ2-7 and V is TRBV7-2; a possible D gene is TRBD1 (6 bases). The CDR3 length is 14 residues. The V and J ends lost 4 bases and 5 bases respectively, with 15 bases between them. Germline V gives CDR1 SGHTA, CDR2 FQGNSA. CDR3 amino acids: CASSYQGTDNEQYF. CDR3 bases: TGTGCCAGCAGCTACCAGGGGACCGACAACGAGCAGTACTTC.

This chain links TRBV6-6 with TRBJ2-2, with no clear D. This CDR3 comprises 12 residues. Germline V lookup: CDR1 MNHNY, CDR2 SVGAGI (reference sequence). Trimming stripped 6 bases from V and 8 bases from J, with 10 bases between. The CDR3 bases are TGTGCCAGCAGGGCTCGGGTAGGGGAGCTGTTTTTT. This encodes CASRARVGELFF.

The V gene is TRBV4-3, the J gene TRBJ2-5; a possible D gene is TRBD1 (6 bases). Germline loops: CDR1 LGHNA, CDR2 YSLEER. The V gene lost 1 base and the J gene lost 1 base, with 19 bases spanning the gap. The CDR3 runs to 18 residues. CDR3 DNA: TGCGCCAGCAGCCAAGCCCCACAACAGGGAAGGGTCCAAGAGACCCAGTACTTC. This encodes CASSQAPQQGRVQETQYF.

V is TRBV6-1 and J is TRBJ1-2, with 7 bases aligning to TRBD1. This CDR3 has 12 amino acids. CDR1 is MNHNS and CDR2 is SASEGT in the germline V gene. After removal of 10 bases from V and 4 bases from J, the junction contained 6 bases not matched to a gene. CDR3 nucleotides: TGTGCCACCGCACAGGGGTTCTATGGCTACACCTTC. This translates into CATAQGFYGYTF.

V is TRBV4-1 and J is TRBJ2-5; 11 nucleotides align to TRBD2. CDR3 length: 14 residues. J was trimmed by 3 bases and V by 4 bases; bases with no gene match: 1. From germline, CDR1 is MGHRA and CDR2 YSYEKL. CDR3 loop: CASSPTSGEETQYF. The CDR3 DNA sequence: TGCGCCAGCAGCCCGACTAGCGGGGAAGAGACCCAGTACTTC.

The chain links TRBV10-1 to TRBJ2-4, with D possibly TRBD2 on 5 matching bases. The ends were cut back, 3 bases at V and 4 bases at J, with 10 bases in the middle. Germline V gives CDR1 WNHNN, CDR2 SYGVQD (reference sequence). The CDR3 covers 14 residues. CDR3 sequence reads: CASSDSRRKNIQYF. The CDR3 DNA reads TGCGCCAGCAGTGATTCCAGGAGGAAAAACATTCAGTACTTC.

V and J are TRBV19 and TRBJ2-1; D not certain. V shed 9 bases and J shed 4 bases, with 13 bases lying between them. From germline, CDR1 is LNHDA and CDR2 SQIVND (reference sequence). The CDR3 runs 13 residues. The CDR3, as DNA: TGTGCCAGCCTTCCCGACGGGTACAATGAGCAGTTCTTC. It encodes CASLPDGYNEQFF.